The clone carrying this TCR beta chain has only a few counts. Its antigen remains unidentified. The entry originates in a study of T cells after yellow fever vaccination. General study results and limits: The booster saw the reappearance of most primary-vaccination clones (around 96% CD4, roughly 87% CD8).

The CDR3 is 14 residues long. Germline V CDR1 and CDR2: SGHRS, YFSETQ. Trimming took 6 bases from V and 2 from J, leaving 14 bases between them. TCRdb itself ran the 5' RACE reads through MiXCR, one entry per CDR3 protein. The profile shows around 330,000 distinct CDR3 sequences, around 4% of them singletons. Sample: PBMCs, taken on the day of the yellow fever booster vaccination. The sequence came from a man aged 18-30 years who received the YFV17D yellow fever vaccine. V and J are TRBV5-1 and TRBJ2-5, with D unclear. The DNA of the CDR3 is TGCGCCAGCACCTCGAGCTCAAGGCAAGAGACCCAGTACTTC. Translated: CASTSSSRQETQYF. The whole variable domain, filled in from reference TRBV5-1 and TRBJ2-5, reads KAGVTQTPRYLIKTRGQQVTLSCSPISGHRSVSWYQQTPGQGLQFLFEYFSETQRNKGNFPGRFSGRQFSNSRSEMNVSTLELGDSALYLCASTSSSRQETQYFGPGTRLLVL.